This TCR beta chain was sequenced in a study of shared clonotypes between healthy human individuals. Overall study results and limits: Clonotype sharing among donors was expected to depend on sequencing depth. The represented genetic and exposure-history diversity was limited by the small number of donors. Estimated richness was generally greater in naive than memory subsets.

The data were produced by immunoSEQ multiplex PCR, yet TCRdb's version contains in-frame clones alone and is incomplete. The sample has 2 million to 2.5 million clones, approximately 94% seen once; the top ten hold approximately 0.13%. All donors were healthy HIV-negative adults lacking recent acute infections or vaccinations. In regard to this clone: Its antigen remains unidentified.

The germline gives CDR1 GTSNPN, CDR2 SVGIG (reference sequence). The CDR3 contains 14 residues. The V gene end was trimmed by 1 base and the J gene end by 7 bases; junction bases not matched to a gene: 2. The clonotype was recovered from a man in his late teens or twenties in good health. The sample consisted of naive CD4+ T cells sorted from blood. Subset noted: CD45RA+ positively selected. The chain combines TRBV30 with TRBJ1-6; 9 nucleotides agree with TRBD1. CDR3 residues: CAWSETGGNSPLHF. The CDR3 DNA follows: TGTGCCTGGAGTGAGACAGGGGGGAATTCACCCCTCCACTTT.